The 23 T cell receptor beta chains presented below share a single source sample, sequenced in a study of CD8 T cells in ankylosing spondylitis (dated by TCRdb to about 2017). Overall study results and their limits: A TCR beta motif made up of seven or eight highly homologous amino acid variants appeared to be characteristic of blood from ankylosing spondylitis patients.

For these TCRs, the target antigens are not known. The library was produced with 5' RACE. Sequencing instrument: Illumina HiSeq 2500. The raw public reads went through TCRdb reprocessing: fastp at Q25, MiXCR clone calling, in-frame beta chains kept. Here each entry gathers all rows of one CDR3 protein and keeps the most common genes and DNA. Within this sample are hundreds of thousands of distinct CDR3 sequences, with 12% of them counted one time only. The ten largest clones take up nearly 7% of the sample. The source material was blood, either unsorted or a sorted T cell fraction (not recorded which). The receptors were sampled from a male donor with ankylosing spondylitis.

J is TRBJ1-4 and V is TRBV20-1; perhaps TRBD1 as D (5 bases). V lost 1 base and J 8 bases, leaving 11 bases between the germline ends. Germline V gene sequence: CDR1 DFQATT, CDR2 SNEGSKA (reference sequence). This CDR3 region has 13 residues. The CDR3 sequence is CSARGTLGEKLFF. CDR3 DNA sequence: TGCAGTGCTAGAGGGACATTGGGAGAAAAACTGTTTTTT.

This clonotype has a count of ten or more. This sequence joins TRBV12-3 or TRBV12-4 and TRBJ2-3; D assignment may be TRBD1 or TRBD2 (5 bases each). V shed 6 bases and J shed 6 bases, with 19 bases lying between them. The CDR3 covers 15 residues. The CDR3 sequence is CASSLGDREGDTQYF. The CDR3 coding sequence is TGTGCCAGCAGCCTGGGGGACCGCGAGGGGGATACGCAGTATTTT.

This clonotype was picked up many times. CDR3 nucleotides: TGTGCCAGCAGTTTAGTGGCGGGAGGGCCCTCAGATACGCAGTATTTT. Protein sequence: CASSLVAGGPSDTQYF. The chain carries TRBV12-3 or TRBV12-4 and TRBJ2-3, with 9 bases lining up with TRBD2. The CDR3 contains 16 residues. After removal of 1 base from V and 4 bases from J, the junction contained 6 bases not matched to a gene.

This sequence joins TRBV7-2 and TRBJ1-3; 7 nucleotides line up with TRBD1. The CDR3 sequence is 16 residues long. Germline CDR1 SGHTA, CDR2 FQGNSA. With 6 bases clipped from V and 0 bases from J, the junction kept 8 bases outside the gene matches. The CDR3 loop is CASSFPGQNSGNTIYF. In DNA, the CDR3 is TGTGCCAGCAGTTTCCCGGGACAGAACTCTGGAAACACCATATATTTT.

The V gene is TRBV13, the J gene TRBJ2-1, with 7 bases that match TRBD1. CDR1 is PRHDT and CDR2 is FYEKMQ in the germline V gene (reference sequence). The V gene end was trimmed by 4 bases and the J gene end by 7 bases; junction bases not matched to a gene: 7. CDR3 size: 14 residues. CDR3: CASSSTGTVNEQFF. In DNA form, the CDR3 reads TGTGCCAGCAGCTCAACCGGGACAGTAAATGAGCAGTTCTTC.

This clonotype was picked up many times. For the CDR3, the DNA is TGTGCCACCAGTGATGGGACAGGGACAAATCAGCCCCAGCATTTT. Its translation is CATSDGTGTNQPQHF. This chain connects TRBV24-1 to TRBJ1-5, with 9 bases that match TRBD1. The CDR3 is 15 residues long. The junction had 3 bases not matched to a gene; V was cut back by 3 bases and J by 4 bases. CDR1 is KGHDR, CDR2 SFDVKD, per germline.

A few counts support this clonotype. The chain combines TRBV20-1 with TRBJ2-5, with D perhaps TRBD2 (6 bases). V was clipped by 6 bases and J by 1 base, with 12 bases between them. The germline CDR1 and CDR2 sequences are DFQATT and SNEGSKA (reference sequence). This CDR3 spans 13 amino acids. CDR3 in amino acids: CSAYTSSQETQYF. The CDR3 region has the DNA TGCAGTGCCTATACTAGCAGCCAAGAGACCCAGTACTTC.

The chain couples TRBV20-1 to TRBJ1-1, with a weak D call TRBD1 (6 bases). The CDR3 contains 15 residues. V was shortened by 1 base and J by 3 bases, with 15 bases between the two germline ends. Germline lookup yields CDR1 DFQATT and CDR2 SNEGSKA (reference sequence). Here the CDR3 reads CSARGAKGGDTEAFF. DNA of the CDR3: TGCAGTGCTAGAGGGGCCAAGGGGGGAGACACTGAAGCTTTCTTT.

This clonotype was seen ten or more times. This chain uses TRBV5-1 with TRBJ1-2; D is unresolved. Germline V gives CDR1 SGHRS, CDR2 YFSETQ. This CDR3 region has 14 residues. Trimming pared 0 bases from V and 4 bases from J, leaving 10 bases between. CDR3 coding DNA: TGCGCCAGCAGCTTGGAAGCAGGACTCTATGGCTACACCTTC. The encoded protein is CASSLEAGLYGYTF.

V usage is TRBV4-2 and J usage is TRBJ2-7; 7 bases are shared with TRBD1. The CDR3 spans 15 residues. With V trimmed by 3 bases and J by 5 bases, 10 bases remained unmatched. The germline gives CDR1 LGHNA, CDR2 YNFKEQ. The CDR3 nucleotides read TGTGCCAGCAGCCATAATGGACAGGTCAGCGACGAGCAGTACTTC. Its protein product is CASSHNGQVSDEQYF.

This clonotype was counted only a few times. This chain links TRBV11-2 with TRBJ2-7; 12 bases line up with TRBD2. The CDR3 is 15 residues long. Germline lookup yields CDR1 SGHAT and CDR2 FQNNGV. The ends lost 5 bases at V and 2 bases at J; junction bases unmatched: 4. CDR3 coding DNA: TGTGCCAGCAGCCAAGGACTAGCGGGAACCTACGAGCAGTACGTC. This gives the protein CASSQGLAGTYEQYV.

This clonotype has a handful of counts. V and J are TRBV20-1 and TRBJ2-3; D is undetermined. In germline, CDR1 is DFQATT, CDR2 SNEGSKA (reference sequence). The CDR3 spans 14 residues. The V and J ends lost 3 bases and 0 bases respectively, with 10 bases between them. The DNA for the CDR3 is TGCAGTGCTAGCCGACACTCGAGCACAGATACGCAGTATTTT. Translation: CSASRHSSTDTQYF.

V and J are TRBV6-1 and TRBJ2-7; tentatively, D is TRBD1 (6 bases). The CDR3 contains 15 residues. Between the trimmed V and J ends, which lost 6 bases and 0 bases, there was a span of 15 bases. Germline CDR1 and CDR2: MNHNS and SASEGT. In nucleotides, the CDR3 is TGTGCCAGCAGCAAAAGGGGGTCCAGCTCCTACGAGCAGTACGTC. It specifies CASSKRGSSSYEQYV.

The chain uses TRBV5-1 and TRBJ2-6; 7 bases match TRBD2. The J segment lost 2 bases and the V segment lost 0 bases, leaving 2 bases of the junction unmatched. Germline assignment: CDR1 SGHRS and CDR2 YFSETQ. CDR3 length: 16 amino acids. The CDR3 DNA follows: TGCGCCAGCAGCTTGGAACGGGGGGCTGGGGCCAACGTCCTGACTTTC. Translated, it gives CASSLERGAGANVLTF.

In its sample, this clonotype was seen a few times. The chain combines TRBV5-1 with TRBJ2-3; D may correspond to TRBD1 or TRBD2 (5 bases each). The ends were cut back, 5 bases at V and 2 bases at J, with 12 bases in the middle. Germline-derived CDR1 and CDR2 are SGHRS and YFSETQ. The CDR3 sequence is 14 residues long. The CDR3: CASREGPNTDTQYF. CDR3 bases: TGCGCCAGCAGAGAGGGGCCAAACACAGATACGCAGTATTTT.

In this sample, this clonotype turned up many times. This chain links TRBV24-1 with TRBJ1-5, with no clear D. Per germline, CDR1 KGHDR and CDR2 SFDVKD. This CDR3 has 17 residues. V lost 4 bases, J lost 3 bases, and 18 bases lay in between. The CDR3 protein is CATSDTSGSWDNQPQHF. The CDR3 bases are TGTGCCACCAGTGACACTTCCGGGAGTTGGGACAATCAGCCCCAGCATTTT.

The chain employs TRBV18 and TRBJ2-1, with TRBD2 identical over 14 bases. From germline, CDR1 is KGHSH and CDR2 LQKENI. CDR3 length: 16 residues. V lost 3 bases and J lost 15; bases outside the gene matches: 13. The CDR3 DNA reads as TGTGCCAGCTCACCTGGACTAGCGGGAGGTAACCCCGGGATGTTCTTC. This encodes CASSPGLAGGNPGMFF.

This clonotype was seen at least ten times. The chain uses TRBV30 and TRBJ2-1, with 9 bases lining up with TRBD2. The CDR3 spans 14 residues. Germline assignment: CDR1 GTSNPN and CDR2 SVGIG (reference sequence). The CDR3: CARAGGSSYNEQFF. DNA for the CDR3: TGTGCGCGGGCGGGAGGGAGCTCCTACAATGAGCAGTTCTTC.

This chain connects TRBV11-2 to TRBJ2-7, with 10 nucleotides matching TRBD1. Germline V gene lookup returns CDR1 SGHAT and CDR2 FQNNGV. V lost 7 bases to trimming and J lost 3 bases; unmatched junction nucleotides: 6. There are 14 residues in the CDR3. CDR3 loop: CASTPGQGFYEQYF. The CDR3 DNA sequence: TGTGCCAGCACCCCGGGACAGGGGTTCTACGAGCAGTACTTC.

The sample holds many counts of this clonotype. This chain links TRBV5-5 with TRBJ1-2; TRBD1 matches at 7 bases. J was trimmed by 0 bases and V by 2 bases; bases with no gene match: 4. Germline CDR1 and CDR2: SGHKS and YYEKEE (reference sequence). The CDR3 loop spans 15 amino acids. The chain's CDR3 is CASSFTGQPNYGYTF. Written as DNA, the CDR3 is TGTGCCAGCAGCTTTACGGGACAGCCTAACTATGGCTACACCTTC.

This clonotype turned up a few times. V is TRBV20-1 and J is TRBJ2-3; 8 bases agree with TRBD1. With V trimmed by 3 bases and J by 8 bases, 10 bases remained unmatched. Germline V gene lookup returns CDR1 DFQATT and CDR2 SNEGSKA (reference sequence). This CDR3 spans 14 amino acids. The CDR3 sequence is CSASVGTGHGTQYF. In DNA form, the CDR3 reads TGCAGTGCTAGTGTTGGGACAGGACATGGTACGCAGTATTTT.

This clonotype was recorded a few times. This chain joins TRBV5-1 and TRBJ1-1; no reliable D call. The CDR3 sequence is 14 residues long. Germline V gene data show CDR1 as SGHRS and CDR2 as YFSETQ. The V gene lost 1 base and the J gene lost 3 bases, with 10 bases spanning the gap. DNA of the CDR3: TGCGCCAGCAGCTTGAGTTCTGTCCACACTGAAGCTTTCTTT. Translated, it gives CASSLSSVHTEAFF.

A few counts support this clonotype. This chain links TRBV27 with TRBJ2-3; no clear D gene. The germline V gene has CDR1 MNHEY and CDR2 SMNVEV (reference sequence). The length of the CDR3 is 15 residues. Trimming took 9 bases from V and 1 from J, leaving 17 bases between them. CDR3 protein: CASVPRPGGTDTQYF. The CDR3 bases are TGTGCCAGTGTACCGAGGCCCGGAGGCACAGATACGCAGTATTTT.